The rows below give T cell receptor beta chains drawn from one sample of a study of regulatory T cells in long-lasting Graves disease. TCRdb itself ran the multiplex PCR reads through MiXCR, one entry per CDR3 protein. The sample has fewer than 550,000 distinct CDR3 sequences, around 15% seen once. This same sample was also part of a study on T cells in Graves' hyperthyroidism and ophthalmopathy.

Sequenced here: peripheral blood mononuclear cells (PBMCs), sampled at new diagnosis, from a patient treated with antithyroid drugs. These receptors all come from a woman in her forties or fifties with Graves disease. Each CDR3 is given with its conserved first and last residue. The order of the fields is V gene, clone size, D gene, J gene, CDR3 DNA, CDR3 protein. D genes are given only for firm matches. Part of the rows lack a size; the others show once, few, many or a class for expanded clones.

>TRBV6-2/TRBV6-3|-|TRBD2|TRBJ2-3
TGTGCCAGCAGAGAAGGACTAGCGATGGGCCCGCAGTATTTT
CASREGLAMGPQYF
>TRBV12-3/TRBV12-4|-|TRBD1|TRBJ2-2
TGTGCCAACAGATACAGGGGAGCCGGGGAGCTGTTTTTT
CANRYRGAGELFF
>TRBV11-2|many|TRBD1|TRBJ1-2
TGTGCCAGCAGCTGGGGGACAGGGGGTAGTTATGGCTACACCTTC
CASSWGTGGSYGYTF
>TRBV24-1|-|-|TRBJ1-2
TGTGCCACCAGTGACTTCGACTTGAACTATGGCTACACCTTC
CATSDFDLNYGYTF
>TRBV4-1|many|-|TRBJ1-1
TGCGCCAGCAGCGCCACGGGACTCGAGGACACTGAAGCTTTCTTT
CASSATGLEDTEAFF
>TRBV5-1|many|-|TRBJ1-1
TGTGCCAGCAGCCCGGGGGGGGGCATGACTTATGACACTGAAGCTTTCTTT
CASSPGGGMTYDTEAFF
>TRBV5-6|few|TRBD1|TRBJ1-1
TGTGCCAGCAGCTCGACAGGGTTGGATGAAGCTTTCTTT
CASSSTGLDEAFF
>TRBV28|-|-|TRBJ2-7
TGTGCCAGCAGTTCTTTTCCCTACGAGCAGTACTTC
CASSSFPYEQYF
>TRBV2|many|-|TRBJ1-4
TGTGCCAGCACCCAAAGGGTGTCCAGAGGTCTGTTTTTT
CASTQRVSRGLFF
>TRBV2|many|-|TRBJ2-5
TGTGCCAGCAGTGGTGGGACCCAGTACTTC
CASSGGTQYF
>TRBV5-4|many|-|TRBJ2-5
TGTGCCAGCAGCGCAGGGGGGACTTTCTCCCAAGAGACCCAGTACTTC
CASSAGGTFSQETQYF
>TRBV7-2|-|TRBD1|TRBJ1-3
TGTGCCAGCAGCCCGGGGACAGGGTTTGGAAACACCATATATTTT
CASSPGTGFGNTIYF
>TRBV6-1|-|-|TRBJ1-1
TGTGCCAGCAGCTCTATAATCTACGGCACTGAAGCTTTCTTT
CASSSIIYGTEAFF
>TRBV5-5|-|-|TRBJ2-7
TGTGCCAGCAGCTTGGCCGCGGGGGCGGCGGAAGAGCAGTACTTC
CASSLAAGAAEEQYF
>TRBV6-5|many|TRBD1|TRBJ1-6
TGTGCCAGCAGTTCGACCGGGACAGGGGGATCACCCCTCCACTTT
CASSSTGTGGSPLHF
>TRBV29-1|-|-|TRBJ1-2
TGCAGCGTTGAGACAGGCCCGTTTAACTATGGCTACACCTTC
CSVETGPFNYGYTF
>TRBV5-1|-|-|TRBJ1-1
TGCGCCAGCAGCGTGGCTCGGGGAAAGAACACTGAAGCTTTCTTT
CASSVARGKNTEAFF
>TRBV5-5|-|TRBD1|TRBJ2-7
TGTGCCAGCAGCCCTGAGGGGGCCGAGCAGTACTTC
CASSPEGAEQYF
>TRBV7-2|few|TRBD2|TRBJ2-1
TGTGCCAGTCGAGTCGGACTAGCGGGGGATGAGCAGTTCTTC
CASRVGLAGDEQFF
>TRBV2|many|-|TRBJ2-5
TGTGCCAGCAGGGTTGGAGGTGGGGAGACCCAGTACTTC
CASRVGGGETQYF
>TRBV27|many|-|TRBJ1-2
TGTGCCAGCGTATATGAGACAGAGCCTAACTATGGCTACACCTTC
CASVYETEPNYGYTF
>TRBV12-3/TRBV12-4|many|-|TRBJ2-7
TGTGCCAGCAGGGGAGGGGGGGGCCGAACGACCTACGAGCAGTACTTC
CASRGGGGRTTYEQYF
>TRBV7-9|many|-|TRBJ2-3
TGTGCCAGCAGCTTAGCGACTAGCACAGATACGCAGTATTTT
CASSLATSTDTQYF
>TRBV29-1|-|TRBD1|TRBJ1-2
TGCAGCGTTGAAGATCCGGCAGGGGGCTCCGTTAACTATGGCTACACCTTC
CSVEDPAGGSVNYGYTF
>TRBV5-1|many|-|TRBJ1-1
TGCGCCAGCAGCTTTGCCAGCTTGAACACTGAAGCTTTCTTT
CASSFASLNTEAFF
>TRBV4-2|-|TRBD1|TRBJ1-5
TGTGCCAGCAGCCAAGAACCCCCCGGGACAGGGGGTCAGCCCCAGCATTTT
CASSQEPPGTGGQPQHF
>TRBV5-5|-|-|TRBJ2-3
TGTGCCAGCAGCTTGGTCGGACTAAGCACAGATACGCAGTATTTT
CASSLVGLSTDTQYF
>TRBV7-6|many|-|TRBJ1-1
TGTGCCAGCAGCTTAGGAGAGGAGGGAATGGGACGCACTGAAGCTTTCTTT
CASSLGEEGMGRTEAFF
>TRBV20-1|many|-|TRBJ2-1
TGCAGTGCTAGAGATCTGGAATTAGGGGGCAATGAGCAGTTCTTC
CSARDLELGGNEQFF
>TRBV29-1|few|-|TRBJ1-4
TGCAGCGTTGCAAACAGGGCGGATGAAAAACTGTTTTTT
CSVANRADEKLFF
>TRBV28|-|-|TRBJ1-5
TGTGCCAGCAGTTTCGGGCCTGGGAGCAATCAGCCCCAGCATTTT
CASSFGPGSNQPQHF
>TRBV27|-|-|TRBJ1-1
TGTGCCAGCGCCAAAATATACCGAGACACTGAAGCTTTCTTT
CASAKIYRDTEAFF
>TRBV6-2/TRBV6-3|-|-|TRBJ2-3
TGTGCCACTCAGCAGATCACAGATACGCAGTATTTT
CATQQITDTQYF
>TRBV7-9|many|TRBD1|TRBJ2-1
TGTGCCAGCAGCCCCGACAGGGTTGGCTACAATGAGCAGTTCTTC
CASSPDRVGYNEQFF
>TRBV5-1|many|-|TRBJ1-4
TGCGCCAGCAGCTTACAAGGGGTGGGCGAAAAACTGTTTTTT
CASSLQGVGEKLFF
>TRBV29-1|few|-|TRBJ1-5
TGCAGCGTTGGTGTTAATCAGCCCCAGCATTTT
CSVGVNQPQHF
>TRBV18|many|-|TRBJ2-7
TGTGCCAGCTCACCTGGACATATAGACGAGCAGTACTTC
CASSPGHIDEQYF
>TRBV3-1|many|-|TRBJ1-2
TGTGCCAGCAGCCAAGGTACAATCTATGGCTACACCTTC
CASSQGTIYGYTF
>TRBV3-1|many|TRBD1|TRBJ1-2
TGTGCCAGCAGCCAAGGACAGGGGGCTGGCTACACCTTC
CASSQGQGAGYTF
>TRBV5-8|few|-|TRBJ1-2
TGTGCCAGCAGCTTGGAGGCGGACTTTTATGGCTACACCTTC
CASSLEADFYGYTF
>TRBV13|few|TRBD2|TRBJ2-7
TGTGCCAGCAGCTCGGGGACTACTATGTACGAGCAGTACTTC
CASSSGTTMYEQYF
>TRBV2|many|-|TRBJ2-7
TGTGCCAGCGACATATGGGGTTCGGGCTCCTACGAGCAGTACTTC
CASDIWGSGSYEQYF
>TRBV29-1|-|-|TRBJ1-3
TGCAGCGCTTCGATAGTCTCTGGAAACACCATATATTTT
CSASIVSGNTIYF
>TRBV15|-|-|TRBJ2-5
TGTGCCACCAACTCAAGGAGGGGGCTTTCAGAGACCCAGTACTTC
CATNSRRGLSETQYF
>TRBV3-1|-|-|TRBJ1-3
TGTGCCAGCAGCCATGGACGACGGATCTCTGGAAACACCATATATTTT
CASSHGRRISGNTIYF
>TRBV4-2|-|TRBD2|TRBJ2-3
TGTGCCAGCAGCCAAGAGGGTTTAAGGGCGGGGGGGATCACAGATACGCAGTATTTT
CASSQEGLRAGGITDTQYF
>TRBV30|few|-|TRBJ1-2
TGTGCCTGGAACGGGGTGGCTAACTATGGCTACACCTTC
CAWNGVANYGYTF
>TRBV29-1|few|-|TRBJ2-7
TGCAGCGTTGAAACCGGGACGTCGTACTCCTACGAGCAGTACTTC
CSVETGTSYSYEQYF
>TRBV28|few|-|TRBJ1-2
TGTGCCAGCAGTAAACCGGGTCCACCCCCTTCTAACTATGGCTACACCTTC
CASSKPGPPPSNYGYTF
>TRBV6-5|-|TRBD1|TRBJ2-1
TGTGCCAGCAGTTTCACCCGGGACAGGGGGGAGCAGTTCTTC
CASSFTRDRGEQFF
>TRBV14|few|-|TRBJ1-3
TGTGCCAGCAGCCAAGATCCAGGGGCGGCGGGAAACACCATATATTTT
CASSQDPGAAGNTIYF
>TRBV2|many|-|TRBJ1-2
TGTGCCAGCGGCCTCGGGGGGCCCGCCACTAACTATGGCTACACCTTC
CASGLGGPATNYGYTF
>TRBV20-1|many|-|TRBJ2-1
TGCAGTGCTCGTTACAATGAGCAGTTCTTC
CSARYNEQFF
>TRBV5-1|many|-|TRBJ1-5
TGTGCCAGCAGTTTAGGGCAGTACCAGCCCCAGCATTTT
CASSLGQYQPQHF
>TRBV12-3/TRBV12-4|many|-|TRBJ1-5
TGTGCCAGCAGTAACAGGGTAAATCAGCCCCAGCATTTT
CASSNRVNQPQHF